This TCR beta chain was recovered during a study of blood T cell repertoires in COVID-19. In the source study's methods: Estimates of nucleated cell counts were drawn from the amplification of reference gene primers. Repertoires were generated with immunoSEQ multiplex PCR, while TCRdb's copy carries only in-frame clones and drops some. The V and J calls and the clone size are those of that table, but D and trimming were determined from the DNA. The sample lists 300,000 to 350,000 clones, just over 85% occurring once. About this clone itself: Other DNA sequences in this specimen translate into the identical CDR3.

Participants spanned ages roughly 18 to 95 years and resided in fewer than 30 US areas. Participant-reported clinical history was the basis for cohort assignment. This CDR3 is 14 amino acids long. Trimming removed 0 bases from V and 4 bases from J, with 8 bases in between. In germline, CDR1 is SGDLS, CDR2 YYNGEE. V gene TRBV9 combines with J gene TRBJ1-5; possible D gene TRBD1, 6 bases. The clonotype originates from a woman aged 40 to 50 with acute COVID-19. Sequences were obtained from PBMCs or T cells enriched from blood (not recorded which). The CDR3 sequence is CASSVGQGNQPQHF. CDR3 DNA: TGTGCCAGCAGCGTAGGGCAGGGGAATCAGCCCCAGCATTTT.